This TCR beta chain comes out of a study of blood T cell repertoires in COVID-19. The wider study: Samples taken during acute and convalescent COVID-19 were collected in the United States, Italy and Spain. PBMCs, B-cell-depleted T cells, or T cells were the source of the cDNA or gDNA that made up the material.

This CDR3 has 17 amino acids. V was clipped by 0 bases and J by 7 bases; unmatched bases: 11. Germline CDR1 reads SGHTA; CDR2 reads FQGNSA. The table came from immunoSEQ multiplex PCR; TCRdb's copy has only in-frame clones and leaves some out. The table records a few hundred thousand clones, 70% to 90% of them present only once. This chain connects TRBV7-2 to TRBJ2-2, with 7 nucleotides matching TRBD2. This sequence originates from a woman under 30 who had been exposed to COVID-19. Sequencing was done on a sample of PBMCs or T cells enriched from blood (not recorded which). CDR3: CASSLAAGVVYGGELFF. Written as DNA, the CDR3 is TGTGCCAGCAGCTTAGCCGCGGGGGTAGTCTACGGCGGGGAGCTGTTTTTT.